This TCR beta chain was sequenced in a study of T cells after yellow fever vaccination. By 5'RACE template switching, TCR cDNA was produced, with a universal primer site and UMIs added in the process. MiXCR, run by TCRdb on the 5' RACE reads, gives a single entry per CDR3 protein. The sample holds approximately 610,000 distinct CDR3 sequences, around 16% seen once. Notes on the study in general: Weaker overall was a secondary response that nonetheless peaked faster, on day 5 versus 15. Most primary-vaccination clones reappeared after the booster (approximately 95% CD4, about 88% CD8).

This clonotype was observed many times. Its antigen remains unknown. The germline V gene has CDR1 SGHRS and CDR2 YFSETQ. J was trimmed by 5 bases and V by 4 bases; bases with no gene match: 10. The CDR3 extends over 15 amino acids. The specimen comprised PBMCs, sampled less than 6 days after the first yellow fever vaccination. The chain employs TRBV5-1 and TRBJ1-2; TRBD1 matches 8 bases. The clonotype comes from a man younger than 30 who received the YFV17D yellow fever vaccine. CDR3 DNA sequence: TGCGCCAGCAGCCTGGAGGGACAGGTTTGGTATGGCTACACCTTC. Translation: CASSLEGQVWYGYTF.